A single sample is the source of the 6 T cell receptor beta chains below, sequenced in a study of CD8 T cells in Susac syndrome. Reverse transcription of about 0.45 to 1 ug RNA was performed with random hexamers. TCRdb ran MiXCR on the immunoSEQ multiplex PCR reads and lists one entry per CDR3 protein. The sample carries over 350,000 distinct CDR3 sequences, more than 70% recorded once. Sequenced: CD8+ T cells from PBMCs. These receptors all stem from a human donor with multiple sclerosis.

The V call is TRBV6-6, the J call TRBJ2-7, with unresolved D. Trimming stripped 2 bases from V and 3 bases from J, with 5 bases between. CDR1 is MNHNY and CDR2 is SVGAGI in the germline V gene (reference sequence). The CDR3 consists of 12 residues. As DNA, the CDR3 is TGTGCCAGCAGTTACGGGAACTACGAGCAGTACTTC. Its translation is CASSYGNYEQYF.

The J gene is TRBJ2-2, the V gene TRBV30; D is undetermined. The CDR3 has 12 residues. The V end was cut by 5 bases, the J end by 5 bases, with 9 bases between. The germline gives CDR1 GTSNPN, CDR2 SVGIG (reference sequence). The CDR3 reads CAWSQWTGELFF. The CDR3 DNA sequence: TGTGCCTGGTCGCAGTGGACCGGGGAGCTGTTTTTT.

V and J are TRBV7-6 and TRBJ2-1; D is possibly TRBD2 (6 bases). This CDR3 is 15 amino acids long. V was pared by 1 base and J by 4 bases, with 11 bases between. Germline values: CDR1 SGHVS, CDR2 FNYEAQ. The CDR3 coding sequence is TGTGCCAGCAGCTTAGACGGGAGCGTGTACAATGAGCAGTTCTTC. Encoded protein: CASSLDGSVYNEQFF.

The chain joins TRBV19 to TRBJ2-1; D possibly uses TRBD1 or TRBD2 (5 bases each). The CDR3 runs to 14 residues. The ends were cut back, 5 bases at V and 7 bases at J, with 15 bases in the middle. Per germline, CDR1 LNHDA and CDR2 SQIVND (reference sequence). CDR3 sequence reads: CASSFSGLLNEQFF. The CDR3, as DNA: TGTGCCAGTAGTTTCTCGGGGCTGCTGAATGAGCAGTTCTTC.

The chain combines TRBV6-5 with TRBJ1-3, with D possibly being TRBD1 (5 bases). The CDR3 runs 14 residues. Germline V gene data show CDR1 as MNHEY and CDR2 as SVGAGI. V was cut by 8 bases and J by 8 bases, with 19 bases left in between. The CDR3 DNA sequence: TGTGCCAGCGGGCCCTTGGAGGGGCAAGACACCATATATTTT. Translation: CASGPLEGQDTIYF.

V and J are TRBV27 and TRBJ2-6; D is undetermined. The CDR3 is made up of 17 amino acids. CDR1 is MNHEY and CDR2 is SMNVEV in the germline V gene (reference sequence). V was cut by 3 bases and J by 0 bases, with 12 bases left in between. CDR3 sequence (DNA): TGTGCCAGCAGTTTCGGCCCCCGGACCTCTGGGGCCAACGTCCTGACTTTC. It yields the protein CASSFGPRTSGANVLTF.